Below are 30 T cell receptor beta chains sequenced from a single sample in a study of OX40 agonist ivuxolimab in advanced cancers. Assay: immunoSEQ multiplex PCR; the TCRdb copy retains only in-frame clones and omits some. This sample carries roughly 25,000 clones, around nine tenths of them seen once, and the ten largest clones take approximately 19%. The starting material was CD4+ or CD8+ T cells sorted from blood, obtained in a trial of the OX40 agonist ivuxolimab. The receptors derive from an adult with an advanced solid tumor such as melanoma, head and neck, liver or kidney cancer.

The CDR3 region has the DNA TGTGCCAGCAGCTCCATGAACACTGAAGCTTTCTTT. The encoded protein is CASSSMNTEAFF. The rearrangement links TRBV7-9 to TRBJ1-1, with unresolved D. The CDR3 sequence is 12 residues long. Trimming left V 4 bases short and J 0 bases short, with 3 bases between. CDR1 is SEHNR and CDR2 is FQNEAQ in the germline V gene (reference sequence). Combining the CDR3 with reference TRBV7-9 and TRBJ1-1 gives the whole variable domain DTGVSQNPRHKITKRGQNVTFRCDPISEHNRLYWYRQTLGQGPEFLTYFQNEAQLEKSRLLSDRFSAERPKGSFSTLEIQRTEQGDSAMYLCASSSMNTEAFFGQGTRLTVV.

The rearrangement links TRBV7-9 to TRBJ2-7; D not resolved. Germline CDR1 and CDR2: SEHNR and FQNEAQ (reference sequence). This CDR3 spans 14 amino acids. V lost 6 bases, J lost 1 base, and 13 bases lay in between. In DNA, the CDR3 is TGTGCCAGCAGTTCCTGGGCGGATTCCTACGAGCAGTACTTC. The encoded protein is CASSSWADSYEQYF. The whole variable domain, filled in from reference TRBV7-9 and TRBJ2-7, reads DTGVSQNPRHKITKRGQNVTFRCDPISEHNRLYWYRQTLGQGPEFLTYFQNEAQLEKSRLLSDRFSAERPKGSFSTLEIQRTEQGDSAMYLCASSSWADSYEQYFGPGTRLTVT.

The CDR3 DNA follows: TGTGCCAGCAGTTTAGGCGAGACCCAGTACTTC. Protein product: CASSLGETQYF. The rearrangement links TRBV28 to TRBJ2-5; D uncertain. CDR3 length: 11 residues. V dropped 2 bases and J dropped 5 bases, with 3 bases sitting between them. Germline V CDR1 and CDR2: MDHEN, SYDVKM.

The chain couples TRBV27 to TRBJ2-2; TRBD1 matches 8 bases. After removal of 1 base from V and 4 bases from J, the junction contained 5 bases not matched to a gene. The CDR3 extends over 16 amino acids. Germline CDR1 is MNHEY and CDR2 is SMNVEV (reference sequence). Written as DNA, the CDR3 is TGTGCCAGCAGTTTATTGGGACAGGTGGCCACCGGGGAGCTGTTTTTT. This translates into CASSLLGQVATGELFF.

V and J are TRBV9 and TRBJ2-7, with a tentative D call TRBD2 (6 bases). Trimming stripped 0 bases from V and 5 bases from J, with 12 bases between. The CDR3 length is 14 residues. The germline V gene encodes CDR1 SGDLS and CDR2 YYNGEE. CDR3 amino acids: CASSVGVGEDEQYF. CDR3 DNA: TGTGCCAGCAGCGTAGGAGTAGGGGAGGACGAGCAGTACTTC.

This clone has just one count. The CDR3 spells CAMGLGNEQFF. The DNA of the CDR3 is TGTGCCATGGGGCTGGGGAATGAGCAGTTCTTC. The chain joins TRBV5-4 to TRBJ2-1; D may be TRBD1 (5 bases). Trimming left V 9 bases short and J 7 bases short, with 11 bases between. This CDR3 has 11 residues. Germline V gene lookup returns CDR1 SGHNT and CDR2 YYREEE (reference sequence).

The chain carries TRBV28 and TRBJ1-4; D gene unclear. This CDR3 contains 14 residues. Germline lookup yields CDR1 MDHEN and CDR2 SYDVKM. V lost 3 bases to trimming and J lost 6 bases, with 11 bases between them. CDR3 sequence (DNA): TGTGCCAGCAGTTTTTTAAATGAGGATGAAAAACTGTTTTTT. Its protein is CASSFLNEDEKLFF.

CDR3 nucleotide sequence: TGTGCCAGCAGTCCTCCAAGTGCGAACTACTACGAGCAGTACTTC. This sequence encodes CASSPPSANYYEQYF. The V gene is TRBV28, the J gene TRBJ2-7; D call uncertain. Germline V gives CDR1 MDHEN, CDR2 SYDVKM. The ends were cut back, 5 bases at V and 3 bases at J, with 17 bases in the middle. This CDR3 is built from 15 residues.

The chain carries TRBV5-1 and TRBJ2-5, with D perhaps TRBD2 (5 bases). This CDR3 is 16 amino acids long. V lost 3 bases and J lost 4, with 19 bases in between. Per the germline V gene, CDR1 is SGHRS and CDR2 is YFSETQ. The CDR3 is CASSSSSGRGGETQYF. CDR3 coding DNA: TGCGCCAGCAGCTCCAGCAGTGGGAGAGGTGGAGAGACCCAGTACTTC.

The chain carries TRBV27 and TRBJ1-1; D not certain. Germline V gives CDR1 MNHEY, CDR2 SMNVEV (reference sequence). This CDR3 has 15 amino acids. With 1 base removed from V and 0 bases from J, the gap between germline ends came to 9 bases. This CDR3 is CASSLFGPLNTEAFF. DNA for the CDR3: TGTGCCAGCAGTTTATTTGGACCACTGAACACTGAAGCTTTCTTT.

V gene TRBV4-1 combines with J gene TRBJ2-1; no reliable D call. There are 13 residues in the CDR3. Trimming left V 8 bases short and J 0 bases short, with 8 bases between. Germline V gives CDR1 MGHRA, CDR2 YSYEKL. The CDR3 sequence: CASAISSYNEQFF. Here the CDR3 DNA reads TGCGCCAGCGCCATAAGCTCCTACAATGAGCAGTTCTTC.

In this sample, this clone turned up a few times. The CDR3 DNA is TGCGCCAGCAGCCAAGACTGGACAGGTTTGGGAGCTTTCTTT. Translation gives CASSQDWTGLGAFF. The chain employs TRBV4-1 and TRBJ1-1; 7 nucleotides line up with TRBD1. Trimming took 0 bases from V and 10 from J; bases not matched to a gene: 8. The germline V gene has CDR1 MGHRA and CDR2 YSYEKL. The CDR3 runs to 14 residues.

The chain uses TRBV27 and TRBJ2-3; 8 bases agree with TRBD2. J was trimmed by 0 bases and V by 5 bases; bases with no gene match: 16. CDR3 length: 19 residues. The germline gives CDR1 MNHEY, CDR2 SMNVEV (reference sequence). The CDR3 loop reads CASSTLGLGLPSSTDTQYF. CDR3 nucleotide sequence: TGTGCCAGCAGTACCTTGGGACTAGGCTTGCCTTCTAGCACAGATACGCAGTATTTT.

This chain connects TRBV19 to TRBJ1-2; 9 bases agree with TRBD1. The CDR3 loop spans 15 amino acids. The V gene end was trimmed by 5 bases and the J gene end by 2 bases; junction bases not matched to a gene: 6. CDR1 LNHDA and CDR2 SQIVND come from the germline V gene (reference sequence). CDR3 bases: TGTGCCAGTAGTCCCCCCGGGACAGGGAACTATGGCTACACCTTC. This translates into CASSPPGTGNYGYTF.

V gene TRBV4-1 combines with J gene TRBJ2-5; tentatively, D is TRBD1 (6 bases). The CDR3 length is 15 residues. Germline CDR1 MGHRA, CDR2 YSYEKL. The V and J ends lost 6 bases and 3 bases respectively, with 17 bases between them. CDR3 residues: CASRPQFRGEETQYF. The CDR3 region has the DNA TGCGCCAGCAGGCCCCAATTCAGGGGCGAAGAGACCCAGTACTTC.

This clone was counted only a few times. The V and J genes are TRBV13 and TRBJ2-1; 7 bases fit TRBD2. Germline V CDR1 and CDR2: PRHDT, FYEKMQ (reference sequence). The CDR3 contains 12 residues. V was pared by 3 bases and J by 7 bases, with 0 bases of the junction left unmatched. CDR3 nucleotides: TGTGCCAGCAGCTTGGGGGGGAATGAGCAGTTCTTC. Translation gives CASSLGGNEQFF.

This clone was counted a single time. The chain recombines TRBV10-3 with TRBJ2-7; 7 bases match TRBD1. The J segment lost 2 bases and the V segment lost 6 bases, leaving 7 bases of the junction unmatched. The CDR3 covers 14 residues. CDR1 ENHRY and CDR2 SYGVKD come from the germline V gene. CDR3 protein: CAIRGTATTYEQYF. In DNA, the CDR3 is TGTGCCATCAGAGGGACAGCGACGACCTACGAGCAGTACTTC.

The rearrangement joins TRBV9 to TRBJ2-7, with 7 bases aligning to TRBD2. V gave up 2 bases and J gave up 2 bases; unmatched junction bases: 4. In germline, CDR1 is SGDLS, CDR2 YYNGEE. This CDR3 spans 14 amino acids. This CDR3 reads CASSVASGTYEQYF. The CDR3 DNA reads TGTGCCAGCAGCGTGGCTAGCGGAACCTACGAGCAGTACTTC. The full variable domain, its missing parts supplied by reference TRBV9 and TRBJ2-7, is DSGVTQTPKHLITATGQRVTLRCSPRSGDLSVYWYQQSLDQGLQFLIQYYNGEERAKGNILERFSAQQFPDLHSELNLSSLELGDSALYFCASSVASGTYEQYFGPGTRLTVT.

The chain uses TRBV27 and TRBJ1-5, with D hard to call. V lost 1 base to trimming and J lost 5 bases, with 12 bases between them. Looked up from germline, CDR1 is MNHEY and CDR2 is SMNVEV (reference sequence). The CDR3 contains 15 residues. CDR3 amino acids: CASSLWSGGDQPQHF. The DNA for the CDR3 is TGTGCCAGCAGTTTATGGTCAGGAGGCGATCAGCCCCAGCATTTT.

V gene TRBV5-1 combines with J gene TRBJ2-7; 10 bases map to TRBD1. CDR3 length: 12 residues. CDR1 SGHRS and CDR2 YFSETQ come from the germline V gene. V gave up 5 bases and J gave up 5 bases; unmatched junction bases: 1. This CDR3 is CASRGQGNEQYF. CDR3 in DNA: TGCGCCAGCAGGGGACAGGGGAACGAGCAGTACTTC. The variable domain in full, completed from reference TRBV5-1 and TRBJ2-7, reads KAGVTQTPRYLIKTRGQQVTLSCSPISGHRSVSWYQQTPGQGLQFLFEYFSETQRNKGNFPGRFSGRQFSNSRSEMNVSTLELGDSALYLCASRGQGNEQYFGPGTRLTVT.

This chain uses TRBV5-8 with TRBJ1-1, with 8 bases that match TRBD1. This CDR3 is 14 amino acids long. Germline CDR1 reads SGHTS; CDR2 reads YDEGEE. V lost 0 bases, J lost 9 bases, and 7 bases stayed unmatched. CDR3 in amino acids: CASSLVGGTGKAFF. Written as DNA, the CDR3 is TGTGCCAGCAGCTTGGTGGGGGGGACAGGAAAAGCTTTCTTT.

This chain uses TRBV5-5 with TRBJ1-5; tentative D call: TRBD1 (6 bases). V shed 0 bases and J shed 7 bases, with 17 bases lying between them. The CDR3 runs to 16 residues. The germline CDR1 and CDR2 sequences are SGHKS and YYEKEE (reference sequence). The CDR3 region is CASSLAVGGVEQPQHF. CDR3 sequence (DNA): TGTGCCAGCAGCTTGGCCGTGGGGGGCGTGGAACAGCCCCAGCATTTT.

This CDR3 is CASSIWGRGYEQYF. CDR3 in DNA: TGTGCCAGTAGTATTTGGGGCAGGGGATACGAGCAGTACTTC. This chain links TRBV19 with TRBJ2-7, with D possibly matching TRBD1 (6 bases). From germline, CDR1 is LNHDA and CDR2 SQIVND (reference sequence). V was shortened by 3 bases and J by 4 bases, with 13 bases between the two germline ends. CDR3 length: 14 residues.

The chain recombines TRBV2 with TRBJ1-1, with a tentative D call TRBD1 (5 bases). The ends were cut back, 4 bases at V and 7 bases at J, with 13 bases in the middle. The germline V gene has CDR1 SNHLY and CDR2 FYNNEI. This CDR3 region has 13 residues. This chain's CDR3 is CASSGGQGVEAFF. Written as DNA, the CDR3 is TGTGCCAGCAGTGGGGGTCAGGGAGTTGAAGCTTTCTTT.

The V and J genes are TRBV5-1 and TRBJ2-1, with a weak D call TRBD2 (7 bases). V was shortened by 4 bases and J by 10 bases, with 27 bases between the two germline ends. The CDR3 sequence is 17 residues long. Germline V lookup: CDR1 SGHRS, CDR2 YFSETQ. DNA for the CDR3: TGCGCCAGCAGCAATTATAGGGACACGGGACTACACAGCGAGCAGTTCTTC. Protein sequence: CASSNYRDTGLHSEQFF.

The chain is built from TRBV7-9 and TRBJ1-6; 9 nucleotides agree with TRBD1. Per germline, CDR1 SEHNR and CDR2 FQNEAQ (reference sequence). The CDR3 runs 14 residues. The ends lost 6 bases at V and 8 bases at J; junction bases unmatched: 5. CDR3: CASSYGQGHSPLHF. CDR3 DNA sequence: TGTGCCAGCAGTTACGGACAGGGGCATTCACCCCTCCACTTT.

V is TRBV13 and J is TRBJ1-1, with D unclear. The CDR3 runs to 13 residues. Looked up from germline, CDR1 is PRHDT and CDR2 is FYEKMQ (reference sequence). The V end lost 0 bases, the J end lost 2 bases, and 4 bases lay between the germline ends. The CDR3, as DNA: TGTGCCAGCAGCTTAGGGGCTAACACTGAAGCTTTCTTT. Its translation: CASSLGANTEAFF.

J is TRBJ1-6 and V is TRBV7-9; the D is unclear. Trimming left V 1 base short and J 16 bases short, with 11 bases between. This CDR3 comprises 12 residues. CDR1 and CDR2 from the germline V gene are SEHNR and FQNEAQ (reference sequence). CDR3 nucleotides: TGTGCCAGCAGCTTAGGTACCTCCAAGCTCCACTTT. Translating gives CASSLGTSKLHF.

The chain couples TRBV28 to TRBJ2-7; weak D call: TRBD1 (5 bases). The CDR3 spans 17 residues. Germline V gives CDR1 MDHEN, CDR2 SYDVKM. V was clipped by 2 bases and J by 4 bases, with 21 bases between them. CDR3: CASSLPREDEIGYEQYF. CDR3 bases: TGTGCCAGCAGTTTACCCAGGGAAGATGAAATCGGTTACGAGCAGTACTTC.

This chain joins TRBV19 and TRBJ2-2; D assignment may be TRBD1 or TRBD2 (5 bases each). V lost 3 bases and J 4 bases, leaving 12 bases between the germline ends. CDR3 length: 15 residues. The germline V gene encodes CDR1 LNHDA and CDR2 SQIVND (reference sequence). CDR3 bases: TGTGCCAGTAGTATGGGGACGAGGGGCACCGGGGAGCTGTTTTTT. Translating gives CASSMGTRGTGELFF.